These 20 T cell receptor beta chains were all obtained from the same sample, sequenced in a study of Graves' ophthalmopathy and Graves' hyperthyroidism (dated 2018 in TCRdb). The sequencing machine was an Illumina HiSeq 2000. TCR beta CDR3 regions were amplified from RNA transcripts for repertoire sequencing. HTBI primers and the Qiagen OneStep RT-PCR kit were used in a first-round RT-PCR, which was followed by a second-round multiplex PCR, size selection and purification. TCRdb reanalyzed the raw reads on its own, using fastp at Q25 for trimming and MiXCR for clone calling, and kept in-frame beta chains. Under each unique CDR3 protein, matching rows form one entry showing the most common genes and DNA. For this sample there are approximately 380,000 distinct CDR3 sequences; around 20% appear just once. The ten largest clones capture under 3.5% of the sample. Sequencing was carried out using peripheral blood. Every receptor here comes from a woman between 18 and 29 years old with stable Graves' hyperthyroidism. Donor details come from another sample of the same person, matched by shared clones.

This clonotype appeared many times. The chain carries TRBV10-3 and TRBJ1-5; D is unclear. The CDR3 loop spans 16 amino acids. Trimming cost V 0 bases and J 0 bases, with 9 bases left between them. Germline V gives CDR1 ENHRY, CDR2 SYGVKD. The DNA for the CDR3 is TGTGCCATCAGTGAGTCGAAGGATTATAGCAATCAGCCCCAGCATTTT. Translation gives CAISESKDYSNQPQHF.

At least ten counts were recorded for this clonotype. The CDR3: CASSQEEVTGELFF. The CDR3 DNA is TGCGCCAGCAGCCAGGAGGAGGTCACCGGGGAGCTGTTTTTT. The rearrangement joins TRBV4-3 to TRBJ2-2; possible D gene TRBD2, 5 bases. Germline V gene lookup returns CDR1 LGHNA and CDR2 YSLEER. This CDR3 is 14 amino acids long. Trimming shortened V by 3 bases and J by 4 bases, and 9 bases separated the two germline ends.

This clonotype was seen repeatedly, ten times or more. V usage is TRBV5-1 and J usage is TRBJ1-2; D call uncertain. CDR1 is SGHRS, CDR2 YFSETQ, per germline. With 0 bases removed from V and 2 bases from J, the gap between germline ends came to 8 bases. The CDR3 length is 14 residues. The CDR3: CASSLDDLNYGYTF. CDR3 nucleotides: TGCGCCAGCAGCTTGGACGACCTAAACTATGGCTACACCTTC.

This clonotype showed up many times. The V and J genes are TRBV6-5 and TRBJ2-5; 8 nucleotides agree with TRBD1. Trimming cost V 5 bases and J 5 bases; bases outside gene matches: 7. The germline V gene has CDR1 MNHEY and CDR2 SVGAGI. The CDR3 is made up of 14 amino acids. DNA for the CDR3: TGTGCCAGCAGTCCAATGACAGGGGACGAGACCCAGTACTTC. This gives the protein CASSPMTGDETQYF.

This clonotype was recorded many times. The DNA for the CDR3 is TGTGCCAGCAGCTTCGCGAGGCGCGAAGAGACCCAGTACTTC. This sequence encodes CASSFARREETQYF. This chain uses TRBV7-8 with TRBJ2-5; D remains ambiguous. This CDR3 region has 14 residues. Germline CDR1 and CDR2: SGHVS and FQNEAQ. Trimming removed 3 bases at V and 3 bases at J, with 11 bases between. The complete variable domain, with remaining parts taken from reference TRBV7-8 and TRBJ2-5, reads GAGVSQSPRYKVAKRGQDVALRCDPISGHVSLFWYQQALGQGPEFLTYFQNEAQLDKSGLPSDRFFAERPEGSVSTLKIQRTQQEDSAVYLCASSFARREETQYFGPGTRLLVL.

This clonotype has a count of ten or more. The CDR3 is CASSPAYSQGVQETQYF. CDR3 in DNA: TGTGCCAGCAGTCCCGCCTACAGTCAGGGGGTTCAAGAGACCCAGTACTTC. The chain employs TRBV12-3 or TRBV12-4 and TRBJ2-5; 7 nucleotides agree with TRBD1. The CDR3 spans 17 residues. V was clipped by 5 bases and J by 2 bases; unmatched bases: 14.

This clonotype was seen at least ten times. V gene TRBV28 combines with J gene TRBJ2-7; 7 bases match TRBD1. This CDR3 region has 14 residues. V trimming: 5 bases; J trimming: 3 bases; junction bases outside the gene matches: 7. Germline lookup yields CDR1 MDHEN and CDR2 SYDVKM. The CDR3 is CASSRQGWSYEQYF. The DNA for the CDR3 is TGTGCCAGCAGTCGACAGGGATGGAGCTACGAGCAGTACTTC.

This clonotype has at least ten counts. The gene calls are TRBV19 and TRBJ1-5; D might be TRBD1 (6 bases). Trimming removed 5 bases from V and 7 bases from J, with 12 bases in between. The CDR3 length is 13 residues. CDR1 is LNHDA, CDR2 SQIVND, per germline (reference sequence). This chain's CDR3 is CASSPRGRQPQHF. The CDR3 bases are TGTGCCAGTAGTCCCAGGGGCAGACAGCCCCAGCATTTT.

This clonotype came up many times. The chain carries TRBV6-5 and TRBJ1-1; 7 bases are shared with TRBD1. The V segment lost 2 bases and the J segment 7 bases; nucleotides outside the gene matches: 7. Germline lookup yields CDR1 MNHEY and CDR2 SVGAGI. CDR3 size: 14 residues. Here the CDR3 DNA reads TGTGCCAGCAGTTACGGGTTACAGGGGAGTGAAGCTTTCTTT. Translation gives CASSYGLQGSEAFF.

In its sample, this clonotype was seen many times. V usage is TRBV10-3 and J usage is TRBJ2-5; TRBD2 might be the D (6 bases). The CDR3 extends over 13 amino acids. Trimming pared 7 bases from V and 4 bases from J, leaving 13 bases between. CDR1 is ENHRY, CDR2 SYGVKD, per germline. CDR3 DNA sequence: TGTGCCATCAAGGCGGGAAGCAGAGAGACCCAGTACTTC. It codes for CAIKAGSRETQYF.

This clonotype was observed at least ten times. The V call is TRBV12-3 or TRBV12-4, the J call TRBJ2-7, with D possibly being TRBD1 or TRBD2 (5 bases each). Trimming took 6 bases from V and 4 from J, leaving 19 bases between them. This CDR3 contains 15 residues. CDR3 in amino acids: CASSNTGAGIYEQYF. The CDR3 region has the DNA TGTGCCAGCAGCAATACCGGGGCAGGCATTTACGAGCAGTACTTC.

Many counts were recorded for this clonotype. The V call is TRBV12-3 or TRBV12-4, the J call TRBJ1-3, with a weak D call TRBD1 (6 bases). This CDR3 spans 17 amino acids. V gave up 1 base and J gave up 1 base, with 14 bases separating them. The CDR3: CASSLGNRAGSGNTIYF. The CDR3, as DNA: TGTGCCAGCAGTTTAGGAAACAGGGCAGGGTCTGGAAACACCATATATTTT.

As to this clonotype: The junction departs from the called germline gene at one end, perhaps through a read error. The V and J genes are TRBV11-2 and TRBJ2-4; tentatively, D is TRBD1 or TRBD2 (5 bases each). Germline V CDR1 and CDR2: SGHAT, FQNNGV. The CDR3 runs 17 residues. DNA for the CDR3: TGTGTCAGCAGCCTCTTAACGGGACCCGAAGCCAAAAACATTCAGTACTTC. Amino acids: CVSSLLTGPEAKNIQYF.

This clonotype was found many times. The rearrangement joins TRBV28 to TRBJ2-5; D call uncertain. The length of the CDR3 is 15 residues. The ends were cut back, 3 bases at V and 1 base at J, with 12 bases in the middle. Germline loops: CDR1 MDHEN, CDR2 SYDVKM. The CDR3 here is CASSFGQKVQETQYF. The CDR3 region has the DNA TGTGCCAGCAGTTTTGGTCAGAAAGTCCAAGAGACCCAGTACTTC.

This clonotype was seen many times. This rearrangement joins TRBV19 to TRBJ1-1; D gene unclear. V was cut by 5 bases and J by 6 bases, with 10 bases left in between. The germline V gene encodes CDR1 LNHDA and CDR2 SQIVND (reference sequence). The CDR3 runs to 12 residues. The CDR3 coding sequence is TGTGCCAGTAGTTGGTCCGTTTCTGAAGCTTTCTTT. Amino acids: CASSWSVSEAFF.

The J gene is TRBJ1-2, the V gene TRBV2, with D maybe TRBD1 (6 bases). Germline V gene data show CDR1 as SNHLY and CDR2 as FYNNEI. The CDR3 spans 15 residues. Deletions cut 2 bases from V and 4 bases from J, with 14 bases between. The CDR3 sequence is CASSERGTPVYGYTF. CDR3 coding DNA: TGTGCCAGCAGTGAAAGGGGGACACCTGTCTATGGCTACACCTTC.

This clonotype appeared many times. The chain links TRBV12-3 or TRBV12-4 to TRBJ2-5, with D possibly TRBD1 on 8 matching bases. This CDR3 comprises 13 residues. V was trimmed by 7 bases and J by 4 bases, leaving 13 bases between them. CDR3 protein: CASTHRGGETQYF. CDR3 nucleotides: TGTGCCAGCACCCACAGGGGGGGAGAGACCCAGTACTTC.

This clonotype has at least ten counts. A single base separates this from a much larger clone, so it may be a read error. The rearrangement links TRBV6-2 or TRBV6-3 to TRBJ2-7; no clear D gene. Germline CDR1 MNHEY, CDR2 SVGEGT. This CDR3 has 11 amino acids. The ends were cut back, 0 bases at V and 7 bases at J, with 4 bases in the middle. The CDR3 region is CASSYSWEQYF. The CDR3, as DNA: TGTGCCAGCAGTTACTCGTGGGAGCAGTACTTC.

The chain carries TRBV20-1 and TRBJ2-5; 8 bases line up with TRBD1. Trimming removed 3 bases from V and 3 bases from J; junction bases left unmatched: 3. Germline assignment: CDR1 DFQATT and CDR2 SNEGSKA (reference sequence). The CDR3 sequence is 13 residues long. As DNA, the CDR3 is TGCAGTGCTAGTCAGGGGGCAAAAGAGACCCAGTACTTC. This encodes CSASQGAKETQYF.

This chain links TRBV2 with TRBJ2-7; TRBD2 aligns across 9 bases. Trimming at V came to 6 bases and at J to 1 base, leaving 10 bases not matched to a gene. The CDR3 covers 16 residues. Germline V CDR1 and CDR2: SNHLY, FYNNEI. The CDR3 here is CASSTLRSGGSYEQYF. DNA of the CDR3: TGTGCCAGCAGCACCCTACGTAGCGGGGGATCCTACGAGCAGTACTTC. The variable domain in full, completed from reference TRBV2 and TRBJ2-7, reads EPEVTQTPSHQVTQMGQEVILRCVPISNHLYFYWYRQILGQKVEFLVSFYNNEISEKSEIFDDQFSVERPDGSNFTLKIRSTKLEDSAMYFCASSTLRSGGSYEQYFGPGTRLTVT.